Below, one T cell receptor (beta chain) is given with its context. What it binds is unknown. The assay was immunoSEQ multiplex PCR, and TCRdb's table has in-frame clones only and misses some. The data show under 110,000 clones, 88% seen once. Germline CDR1 PRHDT, CDR2 FYEKMQ (reference sequence). The ends lost 4 bases at V and 6 bases at J; junction bases unmatched: 4. This CDR3 spans 13 amino acids. The sample originates from a study of cytomegalovirus exposure and HLA in healthy donors. Study overall: The 120 validation repertoires were produced on the same platform as the 650 to 800 repertoires of the first cohort. This was reported in a later analysis. Study-level findings and limits: Most TCR sequences proved rare, with some public TCRs found in many donors. First-cohort TCR clusters were later found to tend to co-occur in the roughly 110 validation repertoires. The study labeled under 200 TCR beta chains cytomegalovirus-associated.

The V and J genes are TRBV13 and TRBJ2-7; 9 nucleotides align to TRBD1. Sequenced input: PBMCs. The sequence derives from a young woman in good health and CMV-seropositive. CDR3 protein: CASSSGQGGEQYF. Written as DNA, the CDR3 is TGTGCCAGCAGCTCGGGACAGGGTGGCGAGCAGTACTTC.